The 30 T cell receptor beta chains below come from one sample, sequenced in a study of blood T cell repertoires in COVID-19. Generated by immunoSEQ multiplex PCR, the TCRdb table keeps only in-frame clones and is missing some. The sample gives around 280,000 clones, 85% to 90% of which show up once; about 1.7% is in the top ten. Sequencing was performed on PBMCs or T cells enriched from blood (not recorded which). The receptors stem from a woman in her late teens or twenties with acute COVID-19.

This sequence joins TRBV18 and TRBJ2-3; 7 nucleotides agree with TRBD2. Losses at the gene ends were 3 bases for V and 1 base for J; bases not matched to a gene: 4. The V gene's germline CDR1 is KGHSH and CDR2 LQKENI. CDR3 length: 15 amino acids. The CDR3 region is CASSPERERTDTQYF. The CDR3 DNA is TGTGCCAGCTCACCGGAGCGGGAACGCACAGATACGCAGTATTTT.

The J gene is TRBJ2-1, the V gene TRBV5-5, with D maybe TRBD1 (7 bases). Deletions cut 1 base from V and 5 bases from J, with 22 bases between. Germline V gene sequence: CDR1 SGHKS, CDR2 YYEKEE (reference sequence). The CDR3 loop spans 18 amino acids. CDR3 loop: CASSLLETGTLADNEQFF. The CDR3, as DNA: TGTGCCAGCAGCTTGTTAGAGACAGGGACTCTGGCGGACAATGAGCAGTTCTTC.

The gene calls are TRBV4-1 and TRBJ1-2; weak D call: TRBD1 (5 bases). The germline V gene has CDR1 MGHRA and CDR2 YSYEKL. V shed 0 bases and J shed 2 bases, with 13 bases lying between them. This CDR3 has 16 amino acids. The CDR3 region is CASSQDPPGRNYGYTF. The CDR3 nucleotides read TGCGCCAGCAGCCAAGACCCTCCAGGGAGGAACTATGGCTACACCTTC.

The rearrangement uses TRBV15 and TRBJ2-1, with 14 bases identical to TRBD2. V lost 1 base to trimming and J lost 7 bases; unmatched junction nucleotides: 9. The V gene's germline CDR1 is LNHNV and CDR2 YYDKDF (reference sequence). The CDR3 spans 18 residues. The CDR3 DNA reads as TGTGCCACCAGCAGAGCCACTTCGGGGACTAGCGGGAGAAATGAGCAGTTCTTC. Residues: CATSRATSGTSGRNEQFF. Drawing the rest from reference TRBV15 and TRBJ2-1, the complete variable domain is DAMVIQNPRYQVTQFGKPVTLSCSQTLNHNVMYWYQQKSSQAPKLLFHYYDKDFNNEADTPDNFQSRRPNTSFCFLDIRSPGLGDTAMYLCATSRATSGTSGRNEQFFGPGTRLTVL.

The chain recombines TRBV30 with TRBJ1-4; 7 bases map to TRBD1. V shed 2 bases and J 8 bases; nucleotides not matched to a gene: 11. The CDR3 covers 15 residues. In germline, CDR1 is GTSNPN, CDR2 SVGIG (reference sequence). The CDR3: CAWSLRLDRTEKLFF. The CDR3 DNA follows: TGTGCCTGGAGTTTACGGTTGGACAGGACCGAAAAACTGTTTTTT.

V usage is TRBV7-2 and J usage is TRBJ2-7; TRBD2 agrees at 7 bases. J gave up 5 bases and V 3 bases, and 10 bases lay outside the gene matches. Germline loops: CDR1 SGHTA, CDR2 FQGNSA. The CDR3 sequence is 15 residues long. The chain's CDR3 is CASSFIATSFHEQYF. CDR3 DNA: TGTGCCAGCAGCTTCATAGCGACTAGCTTCCACGAGCAGTACTTC.

The rearrangement links TRBV7-9 to TRBJ2-4, with no clear D. The CDR3 loop spans 14 amino acids. V lost 1 base to trimming and J lost 0 bases, with 4 bases between them. Germline values: CDR1 SEHNR, CDR2 FQNEAQ (reference sequence). In DNA form, the CDR3 reads TGTGCCAGCAGCTTAGGACTAGCCAAAAACATTCAGTACTTC. Its translation is CASSLGLAKNIQYF.

The rearrangement links TRBV5-4 to TRBJ2-1; 11 nucleotides line up with TRBD2. CDR1 SGHNT and CDR2 YYREEE come from the germline V gene (reference sequence). V lost 4 bases, J lost 4 bases, and 7 bases stayed unmatched. There are 16 residues in the CDR3. CDR3 sequence: CASSLYRLAGYNEQFF. The CDR3, as DNA: TGTGCCAGCAGCCTCTACCGACTAGCGGGGTACAATGAGCAGTTCTTC. Combining the CDR3 with reference TRBV5-4 and TRBJ2-1 gives the whole variable domain ETGVTQSPTHLIKTRGQQVTLRCSSQSGHNTVSWYQQALGQGPQFIFQYYREEENGRGNFPPRFSGLQFPNYSSELNVNALELDDSALYLCASSLYRLAGYNEQFFGPGTRLTVL.

This rearrangement joins TRBV27 to TRBJ2-5; 11 nucleotides line up with TRBD2. Per germline, CDR1 MNHEY and CDR2 SMNVEV (reference sequence). V was clipped by 3 bases and J by 3 bases; unmatched bases: 12. The length of the CDR3 is 18 residues. DNA of the CDR3: TGTGCCAGCAGTTTCGGTACTAGCGGGAGTGGTTACGAAGAGACCCAGTACTTC. This sequence encodes CASSFGTSGSGYEETQYF.

V and J are TRBV3-1 (or the pseudogene TRBV3-2) and TRBJ2-3, with D unresolved. Germline CDR1 reads LGHDT; CDR2 reads YNNKEL (reference sequence). The CDR3 covers 14 residues. Trimming stripped 1 base from V and 10 bases from J, with 15 bases between. The CDR3 sequence is CASSQGLRQSAQYF. CDR3 in DNA: TGTGCCAGCAGCCAAGGACTCCGCCAGAGTGCGCAGTATTTT.

This clone was counted only a few times. The chain links TRBV12-3 or TRBV12-4 to TRBJ2-7; unclear D gene. The V and J ends lost 3 bases and 3 bases respectively, with 3 bases between them. The CDR3 contains 11 residues. CDR3 nucleotides: TGTGCCAGCAGTTTCCACTACGAGCAGTACTTC. Translating gives CASSFHYEQYF.

The chain couples TRBV7-2 to TRBJ1-1; D is ambiguous. The germline gives CDR1 SGHTA, CDR2 FQGNSA. The CDR3 loop spans 14 amino acids. V lost 3 bases and J lost 0, with 8 bases in between. CDR3 sequence: CASSFPGMNTEAFF. The CDR3 DNA follows: TGTGCCAGCAGCTTTCCGGGGATGAACACTGAAGCTTTCTTT.

The sample holds one count of this clone. The chain carries TRBV7-2 and TRBJ1-5, with D perhaps TRBD1 (5 bases). The germline CDR1 and CDR2 sequences are SGHTA and FQGNSA. V was trimmed by 1 base and J by 4 bases, leaving 11 bases between them. The CDR3 consists of 15 residues. The chain's CDR3 is CASSLGAGNNQPQHF. The CDR3, as DNA: TGTGCCAGCAGCTTAGGGGCAGGGAATAATCAGCCCCAGCATTTT.

CDR3 sequence (DNA): TGTGCCAGCAGCTTGGTCGGGACATTGAGCTCCTATAATTCACCCCTCCACTTT. It is translated as CASSLVGTLSSYNSPLHF. The V and J genes are TRBV7-2 and TRBJ1-6, with a weak D call TRBD1 (6 bases). The CDR3 consists of 18 residues. Trimming pared 3 bases from V and 0 bases from J, leaving 15 bases between. Germline V CDR1 and CDR2: SGHTA, FQGNSA.

V and J are TRBV27 and TRBJ2-7; 8 bases are shared with TRBD1. CDR1 and CDR2 (germline): MNHEY, SMNVEV (reference sequence). CDR3 size: 14 residues. J gave up 1 base and V 7 bases, and 6 bases lay outside the gene matches. In DNA form, the CDR3 reads TGTGCCAGCAAACCAGGGGGCCTATCCTACGAGCAGTACTTC. It yields the protein CASKPGGLSYEQYF.

This clone appeared a single time. The chain couples TRBV6-4 to TRBJ1-1; 8 nucleotides align to TRBD1. The CDR3 totals 13 residues. Germline CDR1 reads MRHNA; CDR2 reads SNTAGT. V trimming: 5 bases; J trimming: 5 bases; junction bases outside the gene matches: 4. The CDR3, as DNA: TGTGCCAGCAGTCGGACAGGGAATACTGAAGCTTTCTTT. Its protein product is CASSRTGNTEAFF.

DNA of the CDR3: TGTGCCAGTAGTACTTCCGGGACAGGTAGATGGGGGAGTCAGCCCCAGCATTTT. Translated, it gives CASSTSGTGRWGSQPQHF. The rearrangement links TRBV19 to TRBJ1-5; TRBD1 aligns across 8 bases. Germline values: CDR1 LNHDA, CDR2 SQIVND (reference sequence). The CDR3 has 18 residues. The V segment lost 4 bases and the J segment 6 bases; nucleotides outside the gene matches: 17. Drawing the rest from reference TRBV19 and TRBJ1-5, the complete variable domain is DGGITQSPKYLFRKEGQNVTLSCEQNLNHDAMYWYRQDPGQGLRLIYYSQIVNDFQKGDIAEGYSVSREKKESFPLTVTSAQKNPTAFYLCASSTSGTGRWGSQPQHFGDGTRLSIL.

The chain couples TRBV7-8 to TRBJ2-1, with a possible D match to TRBD2 (6 bases). Germline CDR1 SGHVS, CDR2 FQNEAQ. Trimming left V 5 bases short and J 0 bases short, with 17 bases between. The CDR3 covers 17 residues. The CDR3, as DNA: TGTGCCAGCAGCCAGGACCCCGGACTATCCTCCTACAATGAGCAGTTCTTC. It codes for CASSQDPGLSSYNEQFF.

The gene calls are TRBV4-1 and TRBJ1-5; D is undetermined. CDR1 MGHRA and CDR2 YSYEKL come from the germline V gene. There are 14 residues in the CDR3. Trimming removed 1 base from V and 3 bases from J, with 7 bases in between. This chain's CDR3 is CASSQAGFNQPQHF. In DNA, the CDR3 is TGCGCCAGCAGCCAAGCCGGGTTCAATCAGCCCCAGCATTTT.

V and J are TRBV5-1 and TRBJ2-2; 7 bases agree with TRBD1. With 2 bases clipped from V and 4 bases from J, the junction kept 8 bases outside the gene matches. The CDR3 runs to 16 residues. CDR1 is SGHRS, CDR2 YFSETQ, per germline. The CDR3 reads CASSLRDSLRTGELFF. CDR3 coding DNA: TGCGCCAGCAGCTTACGGGACAGCTTACGCACCGGGGAGCTGTTTTTT.

A single count supports this clone. V gene TRBV28 combines with J gene TRBJ1-5; unclear D gene. Germline CDR1 and CDR2: MDHEN and SYDVKM. The ends were cut back, 3 bases at V and 1 base at J, with 7 bases in the middle. The CDR3 spans 14 residues. The CDR3: CASSFHESNQPQHF. DNA for the CDR3: TGTGCCAGCAGTTTTCACGAGAGCAATCAGCCCCAGCATTTT.

This clone was seen a few times. The chain has TRBV19 and TRBJ2-2; D is possibly TRBD2 (6 bases). Germline V CDR1 and CDR2: LNHDA, SQIVND (reference sequence). The CDR3 contains 14 residues. V lost 4 bases, J lost 6 bases, and 12 bases lay in between. For the CDR3, the DNA is TGTGCCAGTAGTACCCAGGCTAGCGCCGGGGAGCTGTTTTTT. Residues: CASSTQASAGELFF.

The rearrangement links TRBV18 to TRBJ2-7, with a weak D call TRBD1 (6 bases). CDR1 and CDR2 from the germline V gene are KGHSH and LQKENI. The germline V and J ends were trimmed by 3 bases and 3 bases, with 15 bases remaining between them. The CDR3 runs to 15 residues. CDR3 sequence: CASSPLTGQNYEQYF. The CDR3 coding sequence is TGTGCCAGCTCACCGTTGACAGGCCAGAACTACGAGCAGTACTTC.

This clone was seen a single time. V gene TRBV7-8 combines with J gene TRBJ1-1; D gene uncertain. The V gene lost 4 bases and the J gene lost 8 bases, with 17 bases spanning the gap. The length of the CDR3 is 14 residues. Germline V CDR1 and CDR2: SGHVS, FQNEAQ. CDR3 region: CASSYGSPKSEAFF. The CDR3 nucleotides read TGTGCCAGCAGCTATGGGAGCCCTAAGAGCGAAGCTTTCTTT.

The CDR3 DNA is TGTGCCAGCAGCTGGACAGGGGGGGGTAACGAGCAGTACTTC. It specifies CASSWTGGGNEQYF. The chain couples TRBV28 to TRBJ2-7; 10 positions agree with TRBD1. CDR3 length: 14 amino acids. The V gene end was trimmed by 6 bases and the J gene end by 5 bases; junction bases not matched to a gene: 7. Germline CDR1 is MDHEN and CDR2 is SYDVKM.

Written as DNA, the CDR3 is TGTGCCACCAGTGATTTGCGTTCCCACGGGACTAGCAGGACTCCCGGGTCCTACGAGCAGTACTTC. Translated: CATSDLRSHGTSRTPGSYEQYF. The rearrangement uses TRBV24-1 and TRBJ2-7, with 9 bases that match TRBD2. Germline CDR1 and CDR2: KGHDR and SFDVKD. The CDR3 extends over 22 amino acids. Trimming cost V 0 bases and J 1 base; bases outside gene matches: 21.

This clone has a single count. This chain uses TRBV27 with TRBJ1-5, with TRBD1 identical over 8 bases. This CDR3 is built from 15 residues. V shed 0 bases and J 4 bases; nucleotides not matched to a gene: 2. CDR1 MNHEY and CDR2 SMNVEV come from the germline V gene (reference sequence). The CDR3 sequence: CASSLSRQGNQPQHF. CDR3 sequence (DNA): TGTGCCAGCAGTTTATCTCGACAGGGGAATCAGCCCCAGCATTTT.

This clone was found a few times. The chain recombines TRBV10-3 with TRBJ2-7, with D tentatively TRBD1 (5 bases). V was clipped by 6 bases and J by 4 bases, with 7 bases between them. The CDR3 has 11 amino acids. CDR1 and CDR2 (germline): ENHRY, SYGVKD. For the CDR3, the DNA is TGTGCCATCAGCCCAGGGTACGAGCAGTACTTC. Translated, it gives CAISPGYEQYF.

The rearrangement joins TRBV6-1 to TRBJ1-5; D might be TRBD1 (5 bases). Germline V CDR1 and CDR2: MNHNS, SASEGT. V lost 1 base and J lost 14, with 15 bases in between. The CDR3 contains 13 residues. In DNA form, the CDR3 reads TGTGCCAGCAGTGAAGGCGAATGGGGGGAGAAGCATTTT. Amino acid sequence: CASSEGEWGEKHF.

CDR3 region: CASSQGQGGYNSPLHF. The CDR3 DNA reads as TGCGCCAGCAGCCAAGGACAGGGGGGTTATAATTCACCCCTCCACTTT. The chain has TRBV4-1 and TRBJ1-6; 9 bases match TRBD1. CDR1 is MGHRA and CDR2 is YSYEKL in the germline V gene. The CDR3 has 16 amino acids. After removal of 1 base from V and 4 bases from J, the junction contained 2 bases not matched to a gene.